The 3 T cell receptor beta chains presented below share a single source sample, sequenced in a study of T cells expressing NK-cell markers. TCRdb reprocessed the 5' RACE reads and stores each CDR3 protein as one record, lacking DNA. Here the sample table reports more than 250,000 distinct CDR3 sequences. Sequenced: blood T cells: a sorted CD56 or NKG2C T cell subset, CD4+ or CD8+ T cells, or bulk PBMC T cells (not recorded which). The receptors were sampled from a man aged 18 to 29 in good health.

The J gene is TRBJ2-5, the V gene TRBV29-1. Germline lookup yields CDR1 SQVTM and CDR2 ANQGSEA. This CDR3 has 13 amino acids. CDR3 protein: CSVEGSIQETQYF. Looking up the rest from reference TRBV29-1 and TRBJ2-5 gives the full variable domain: SAVISQKPSRDICQRGTSLTIQCQVDSQVTMMFWYRQQPGQSLTLIATANQGSEATYESGFVIDKFPISRPNLTFSTLTVSNMSPEDSSIYLCSVEGSIQETQYFGPGTRLLVL.

This rearrangement joins TRBV20-1 to TRBJ2-7; the TCRdb D gene call, TRBD1, has no DNA to confirm it. CDR1 and CDR2 (germline): DFQATT, SNEGSKA (reference sequence). The CDR3 runs to 15 residues. CDR3: CSANTGLAISYEQYF.

CDR3 sequence reads: CSASSVHRGTNEQFF. The V and J genes are TRBV20-1 and TRBJ2-1; with no DNA, the TCRdb D assignment of TRBD1 cannot be verified. The CDR3 length is 15 residues. CDR1 DFQATT and CDR2 SNEGSKA come from the germline V gene (reference sequence).